Below are 21 T cell receptor beta chains sequenced from a single sample in a study of human T cells and chemical hapten exposure. Time point in this sample: pre-sensitization, week 0. This sample's treatment: therapeutic diphenylcyclopropenone sensitization with weekly scalp DPC. MiXCR, run by TCRdb on the RACE reads, gives a single entry per CDR3 protein. The repertoire includes about 68,000 distinct CDR3 sequences, approximately 11% of them detected once, and roughly 5.3% sits in the top ten. The material was whole blood, obtained in connection with sensitization to the hapten diphenylcyclopropenone (DPC). Source of these receptors: a woman between 50 and 59 years old with alopecia areata. Some clones in this sample may be carry-over from other donors' samples.

This clonotype has ten or more counts. The chain carries TRBV29-1 and TRBJ2-1, with 8 bases aligning to TRBD1. This CDR3 has 14 amino acids. V lost 7 bases to trimming and J lost 10 bases; unmatched junction nucleotides: 15. From germline, CDR1 is SQVTM and CDR2 ANQGSEA. CDR3 in amino acids: CSASGQGRQWEQFF. The CDR3 DNA reads TGCAGCGCCTCTGGACAGGGTCGACAATGGGAGCAGTTCTTC.

This clonotype has at least ten counts. The chain uses TRBV5-5 and TRBJ1-3, with D possibly matching TRBD1 (5 bases). V was pared by 3 bases and J by 0 bases, with 13 bases between. The germline gives CDR1 SGHKS, CDR2 YYEKEE (reference sequence). The CDR3 totals 16 residues. The CDR3 DNA is TGTGCCAGCAGCTCCGGGACGCCCAGCTCTGGAAACACCATATATTTT. Protein: CASSSGTPSSGNTIYF.

This clonotype was seen only a few times. J is TRBJ2-5 and V is TRBV20-1, with 7 bases fitting TRBD2. This CDR3 comprises 14 residues. Germline CDR1 reads DFQATT; CDR2 reads SNEGSKA (reference sequence). V was pared by 2 bases and J by 1 base, with 4 bases of the junction left unmatched. The CDR3 bases are TGCAGTGCTAGATTTTCTAGCGGCCAAGAGACCCAGTACTTC. It codes for CSARFSSGQETQYF.

This clonotype appeared many times. The chain joins TRBV19 to TRBJ2-4; TRBD1 matches 7 bases. V lost 6 bases to trimming and J lost 1 base; unmatched junction nucleotides: 6. The CDR3 covers 15 residues. CDR1 is LNHDA, CDR2 SQIVND, per germline (reference sequence). The DNA of the CDR3 is TGTGCCAGTAGCATTACAGGGGTCGCCAAAAACATTCAGTACTTC. Translation: CASSITGVAKNIQYF. Based on the CDR3 plus reference TRBV19 and TRBJ2-4, the full variable domain is DGGITQSPKYLFRKEGQNVTLSCEQNLNHDAMYWYRQDPGQGLRLIYYSQIVNDFQKGDIAEGYSVSREKKESFPLTVTSAQKNPTAFYLCASSITGVAKNIQYFGAGTRLSVL.

The genes are TRBV29-1 and TRBJ2-1; no reliable D call. CDR3 length equals 11 residues. From germline, CDR1 is SQVTM and CDR2 ANQGSEA. Trimming removed 8 bases at V and 12 bases at J, with 17 bases between. The CDR3 protein is CSPAGAHGQFF. CDR3 DNA sequence: TGCAGCCCGGCCGGTGCTCACGGGCAGTTCTTC.

The chain joins TRBV5-5 to TRBJ1-6; TRBD1 matches 10 bases. Trimming cost V 1 base and J 10 bases; bases outside gene matches: 5. The germline gives CDR1 SGHKS, CDR2 YYEKEE (reference sequence). The CDR3 totals 15 residues. The CDR3 nucleotides read TGTGCCAGCAGCTTGTCATGGGACAGGGGATCACCCCTCCACTTT. This codes for CASSLSWDRGSPLHF.

This clonotype was counted ten times or more. J is TRBJ2-4 and V is TRBV6-6; a weak D match, TRBD1 (6 bases). V lost 2 bases, J lost 8 bases, and 10 bases lay in between. The CDR3 runs 13 residues. From germline, CDR1 is MNHNY and CDR2 SVGAGI (reference sequence). The CDR3 region is CASSYVAGDIQYF. The CDR3 DNA reads TGTGCCAGCAGTTACGTAGCAGGGGACATTCAGTACTTC.

This clonotype was observed at least ten times. This sequence joins TRBV20-1 and TRBJ2-7; 11 nucleotides match TRBD2. The CDR3 is made up of 13 amino acids. Germline trimming cut 6 bases from V and 4 bases from J; bases unmatched to any gene: 5. Per the germline V gene, CDR1 is DFQATT and CDR2 is SNEGSKA (reference sequence). CDR3 bases: TGCAGTGCGATACTAGCGGGGGTGTACGAGCAGTACTTC. Its protein product is CSAILAGVYEQYF.

This clonotype was counted at least ten times. The chain uses TRBV7-9 and TRBJ2-7; 7 nucleotides align to TRBD1. V shed 3 bases and J 7 bases; nucleotides not matched to a gene: 9. This CDR3 has 14 residues. CDR1 SEHNR and CDR2 FQNEAQ come from the germline V gene (reference sequence). The CDR3 DNA is TGTGCCAGCAGCTTCGGGGACAGTTCTACGGAGCAGTACTTC. It translates to CASSFGDSSTEQYF.

This clonotype came up a few times. V is TRBV18 and J is TRBJ2-3; weak D call: TRBD2 (5 bases). Germline V gene lookup returns CDR1 KGHSH and CDR2 LQKENI. This CDR3 contains 13 residues. V was trimmed by 3 bases and J by 5 bases, leaving 9 bases between them. The CDR3 bases are TGTGCCAGCTCACCTCCGGGGATAGATACGCAGTATTTT. Amino acids: CASSPPGIDTQYF.

This clonotype has a count of ten or more. This rearrangement joins TRBV7-9 to TRBJ1-1; no clear D gene. Trimming left V 4 bases short and J 6 bases short, with 21 bases between. The CDR3 runs to 16 residues. CDR1 SEHNR and CDR2 FQNEAQ come from the germline V gene (reference sequence). The CDR3 DNA follows: TGTGCCAGCAGCTCCCCCAGAGGTATATCACTGGCTGAAGCTTTCTTT. This encodes CASSSPRGISLAEAFF.

This clonotype was observed many times. The chain combines TRBV5-4 with TRBJ1-2; a possible D gene is TRBD1 (5 bases). The germline V and J ends were trimmed by 0 bases and 7 bases, with 10 bases remaining between them. There are 13 residues in the CDR3. The germline V gene encodes CDR1 SGHNT and CDR2 YYREEE (reference sequence). The CDR3 reads CASSLVGTAGYTF. The CDR3 coding sequence is TGTGCCAGCAGCTTGGTAGGGACTGCTGGCTACACCTTC.

This clonotype was seen only a few times. J is TRBJ2-7 and V is TRBV7-8, with D maybe TRBD1 (6 bases). Germline V lookup: CDR1 SGHVS, CDR2 FQNEAQ. With 5 bases removed from V and 13 bases from J, the gap between germline ends came to 18 bases. The CDR3 covers 12 residues. Here the CDR3 reads CASSIRTGMSYF. The CDR3 DNA follows: TGTGCCAGCAGCATCCGTACAGGGATGTCATACTTC. Variable domain in full (rest from reference TRBV7-8 and TRBJ2-7): GAGVSQSPRYKVAKRGQDVALRCDPISGHVSLFWYQQALGQGPEFLTYFQNEAQLDKSGLPSDRFFAERPEGSVSTLKIQRTQQEDSAVYLCASSIRTGMSYFGPGTRLTVT.

The CDR3 nucleotides are TGCGCCAGCAGCCAATCGGGACAGATAGCCAAAAACATTCAGTACTTC. Translation: CASSQSGQIAKNIQYF. The chain has TRBV5-1 and TRBJ2-4; 7 bases align to TRBD1. The CDR3 length is 16 residues. Germline CDR1 and CDR2: SGHRS and YFSETQ. The junction had 7 bases not matched to a gene; V was cut back by 4 bases and J by 0 bases.

The table lists this clonotype with a few counts. This rearrangement joins TRBV27 to TRBJ2-2, with TRBD2 matching 8 bases. This CDR3 is built from 15 residues. Trimming cost V 4 bases and J 7 bases; bases outside gene matches: 8. CDR1 MNHEY and CDR2 SMNVEV come from the germline V gene (reference sequence). The chain's CDR3 is CASSSPGTRVGELFF. The CDR3 DNA follows: TGTGCCAGCAGTTCCCCCGGGACTAGAGTCGGGGAGCTGTTTTTT.

In this sample, this clonotype turned up many times. This rearrangement joins TRBV7-3 to TRBJ2-3; 10 nucleotides agree with TRBD2. V dropped 3 bases and J dropped 4; count of bases not matched to a gene: 16. This CDR3 is 19 amino acids long. CDR1 and CDR2 from the germline V gene are SGHTA and FQGTGA. The CDR3 sequence is CASSLQPPRLAGEADTQYF. The CDR3 coding sequence is TGTGCCAGCAGCTTGCAACCCCCTCGCCTAGCGGGGGAGGCAGATACGCAGTATTTT.

This clonotype was recorded once. This chain links TRBV18 with TRBJ1-2; TRBD1 might be the D (6 bases). This CDR3 is built from 14 residues. Germline V CDR1 and CDR2: KGHSH, LQKENI. V was shortened by 3 bases and J by 5 bases, with 13 bases between the two germline ends. CDR3 bases: TGTGCCAGCTCACCTTCGAGGGACAATTATGGCTACACCTTC. The encoded protein is CASSPSRDNYGYTF.

V usage is TRBV12-3 or TRBV12-4 and J usage is TRBJ2-7, with unresolved D. The CDR3 spans 16 residues. V lost 5 bases and J 2 bases, leaving 19 bases between the germline ends. The CDR3 spells CASSASGSVGTYEQYF. As DNA, the CDR3 is TGTGCCAGCAGTGCATCCGGGTCTGTTGGGACCTACGAGCAGTACTTC.

The table lists this clonotype with many counts. The genes are TRBV9 and TRBJ1-1, with 7 bases aligning to TRBD1. The CDR3 consists of 14 residues. Germline V gene sequence: CDR1 SGDLS, CDR2 YYNGEE. The ends lost 4 bases at V and 3 bases at J; junction bases unmatched: 6. CDR3 DNA sequence: TGTGCCAGCAGCTCACATCAGGGGGACACTGAAGCTTTCTTT. Translated, it gives CASSSHQGDTEAFF.

The chain couples TRBV12-3 or TRBV12-4 to TRBJ2-7; 9 bases line up with TRBD1. This CDR3 is built from 11 residues. Trimming removed 5 bases from V and 11 bases from J; junction bases left unmatched: 4. The CDR3 nucleotides are TGTGCCAGCAGTGGTGACAGGGGGGAGTACTTC. Protein: CASSGDRGEYF.

V and J are TRBV10-3 and TRBJ1-1, with D possibly being TRBD1 (5 bases). This CDR3 contains 12 residues. V shed 2 bases and J shed 7 bases, with 8 bases lying between them. Germline values: CDR1 ENHRY, CDR2 SYGVKD. The CDR3 nucleotides are TGTGCCATCAGTGAGAGGGGTGGTGAAGCTTTCTTT. Encoded protein: CAISERGGEAFF.